Each of the 14 T cell receptor beta chains below was sequenced from the same sample in a study of cytomegalovirus exposure and HLA in healthy donors (TCRdb year 2017). Library generation was performed with the immunoSEQ multiplex PCR assay. For the multiplex PCR, a mixture combining 60 forward primers for TCR Vbeta segments and 13 reverse primers for TCR Jbeta segments was used. This immuneACCESS table, as held by TCRdb, lists in-frame sequences with V and J called but not all clones. Of the missing ones, under half trace to an unresolved V gene in checked studies; the others have no known cause. In all, the sample holds approximately 130,000 clones, and around 80% of those were seen once. The ten largest clones take up approximately 1.7% of the sample. The sample comprised PBMCs. All receptors come from a middle-aged woman in good health and CMV-seronegative.

The chain couples TRBV9 to TRBJ2-3; 8 nucleotides agree with TRBD2. The CDR3 length is 19 residues. From germline, CDR1 is SGDLS and CDR2 YYNGEE. V was pared by 0 bases and J by 2 bases, with 14 bases of the junction left unmatched. Written as DNA, the CDR3 is TGTGCCAGCAGCGTAGCCCCACTCCTAAGCGGGGGACACACAGATACGCAGTATTTT. Translated: CASSVAPLLSGGHTDTQYF.

The chain employs TRBV6-6 and TRBJ2-5; no clear D gene. The CDR3 has 15 residues. Germline V gives CDR1 MNHNY, CDR2 SVGAGI (reference sequence). Deletions cut 2 bases from V and 1 base from J, with 11 bases between. CDR3 amino acids: CASSYALEAQETQYF. CDR3 nucleotides: TGTGCCAGCAGTTACGCGCTAGAGGCCCAAGAGACCCAGTACTTC.

V is TRBV2 and J is TRBJ1-4; weak D call: TRBD1 (5 bases). Per the germline V gene, CDR1 is SNHLY and CDR2 is FYNNEI. This CDR3 is built from 13 residues. Trimming cost V 9 bases and J 4 bases, with 12 bases left between them. The DNA of the CDR3 is TGTGCCAGTGAGACAGCCTATAATGAAAAACTGTTTTTT. It codes for CASETAYNEKLFF.

The chain couples TRBV27 to TRBJ1-1, with D hard to call. Germline lookup yields CDR1 MNHEY and CDR2 SMNVEV (reference sequence). The V and J ends lost 8 bases and 1 base respectively, with 8 bases between them. CDR3 length: 12 residues. For the CDR3, the DNA is TGTGCCAGCTTTGGGCCGAACACTGAAGCTTTCTTT. It yields the protein CASFGPNTEAFF.

V usage is TRBV27 and J usage is TRBJ1-5; possible D gene TRBD1, 5 bases. Trimming took 6 bases from V and 4 from J, leaving 16 bases between them. The CDR3 is 15 residues long. Per germline, CDR1 MNHEY and CDR2 SMNVEV (reference sequence). CDR3 in DNA: TGTGCCAGCAGCCCGAGTTGGGGGGGTAATCAGCCCCAGCATTTT. Translating gives CASSPSWGGNQPQHF.

The V and J genes are TRBV18 and TRBJ2-2; TRBD2 agrees at 7 bases. There are 15 residues in the CDR3. Germline CDR1 is KGHSH and CDR2 is LQKENI. V lost 3 bases and J lost 5; bases outside the gene matches: 6. The CDR3 reads CASSPSWRETGELFF. The CDR3 nucleotides read TGTGCCAGCTCACCTTCATGGCGGGAGACCGGGGAGCTGTTTTTT.

This clone turned up a few times. The chain links TRBV30 to TRBJ1-1; D remains unclear. CDR3 size: 13 residues. V lost 3 bases and J 6 bases, leaving 14 bases between the germline ends. Germline CDR1 reads GTSNPN; CDR2 reads SVGIG (reference sequence). The chain's CDR3 is CAWSLRVTAEAFF. For the CDR3, the DNA is TGTGCCTGGAGCCTCCGGGTCACGGCTGAAGCTTTCTTT.

The chain carries TRBV5-4 and TRBJ2-5; possible D gene TRBD1, 6 bases. The DNA matches TRBJ2-7 better at its end, which makes the J call doubtful. The germline CDR1 and CDR2 sequences are SGHNT and YYREEE (reference sequence). This CDR3 is 12 amino acids long. The CDR3 protein is CASSLGQYEQYF. CDR3 sequence (DNA): TGTGCCAGCAGCTTAGGACAGTACGAGCAGTACTTC.

This sequence joins TRBV5-1 and TRBJ2-7, with D possibly being TRBD2 (6 bases). This CDR3 has 12 residues. V was trimmed by 0 bases and J by 6 bases, leaving 7 bases between them. The germline CDR1 and CDR2 sequences are SGHRS and YFSETQ. The DNA for the CDR3 is TGCGCCAGCAGCTTGGGCGGGATCGAGCAGTACTTC. Translated: CASSLGGIEQYF.

The chain joins TRBV9 to TRBJ2-2; TRBD2 agrees at 11 bases. The ends lost 3 bases at V and 7 bases at J; junction bases unmatched: 5. The germline CDR1 and CDR2 sequences are SGDLS and YYNGEE. There are 15 residues in the CDR3. The CDR3 here is CASSGSGRADGELFF. In nucleotides, the CDR3 is TGTGCCAGCAGCGGTAGCGGGAGGGCCGACGGGGAGCTGTTTTTT.

The V and J genes are TRBV30 and TRBJ2-3; TRBD2 matches 7 bases. V gave up 0 bases and J gave up 6 bases; unmatched junction bases: 9. Germline-derived CDR1 and CDR2 are GTSNPN and SVGIG (reference sequence). The CDR3 runs 15 residues. This CDR3 reads CAWSVLPVGGDTQYF. The CDR3 region has the DNA TGTGCCTGGAGTGTTCTACCCGTGGGGGGGGATACGCAGTATTTT.

This chain joins TRBV30 and TRBJ1-3; D may be TRBD1 (6 bases). The CDR3 runs to 13 residues. The germline CDR1 and CDR2 sequences are GTSNPN and SVGIG (reference sequence). V lost 5 bases, J lost 2 bases, and 10 bases lay in between. This CDR3 is CAWVRGAGNTIYF. The CDR3 DNA follows: TGTGCCTGGGTCAGGGGTGCTGGAAACACCATATATTTT.

This rearrangement joins TRBV5-1 to TRBJ2-5; D is uncertain. Per germline, CDR1 SGHRS and CDR2 YFSETQ. The CDR3 has 12 amino acids. V gave up 3 bases and J gave up 3 bases, with 6 bases separating them. CDR3 sequence: CASSSSEETQYF. The CDR3 coding sequence is TGCGCCAGCAGCTCCTCCGAAGAGACCCAGTACTTC.

The chain recombines TRBV9 with TRBJ2-1; 7 nucleotides match TRBD1. CDR1 is SGDLS, CDR2 YYNGEE, per germline. The CDR3 extends over 16 amino acids. V gave up 0 bases and J gave up 4 bases; unmatched junction bases: 7. The CDR3 region is CASSVDLRTGYNEQFF. For the CDR3, the DNA is TGTGCCAGCAGCGTAGATCTCAGGACAGGTTACAATGAGCAGTTCTTC.